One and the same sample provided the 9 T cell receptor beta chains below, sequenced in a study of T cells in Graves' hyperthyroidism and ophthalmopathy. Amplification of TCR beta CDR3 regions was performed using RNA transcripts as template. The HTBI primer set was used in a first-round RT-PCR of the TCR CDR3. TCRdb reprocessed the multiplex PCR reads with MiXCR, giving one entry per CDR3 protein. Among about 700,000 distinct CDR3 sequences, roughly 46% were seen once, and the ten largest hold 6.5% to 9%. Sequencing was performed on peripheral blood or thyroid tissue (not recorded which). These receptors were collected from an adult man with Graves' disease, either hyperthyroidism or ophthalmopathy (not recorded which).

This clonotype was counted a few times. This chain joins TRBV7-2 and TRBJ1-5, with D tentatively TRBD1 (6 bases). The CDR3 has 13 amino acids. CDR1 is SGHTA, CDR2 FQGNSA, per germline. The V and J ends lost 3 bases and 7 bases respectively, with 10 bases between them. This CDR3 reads CASSFTGRQPQHF. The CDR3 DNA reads TGTGCCAGCAGCTTTACAGGGCGGCAGCCCCAGCATTTT.

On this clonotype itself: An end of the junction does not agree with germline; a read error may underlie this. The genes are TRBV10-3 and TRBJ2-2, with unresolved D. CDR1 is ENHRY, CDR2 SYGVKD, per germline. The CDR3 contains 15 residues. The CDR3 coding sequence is TGTGCCAGCAGTAAGACACGTGCGAACACCGGGGAGCTGTTTTTT. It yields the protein CASSKTRANTGELFF.

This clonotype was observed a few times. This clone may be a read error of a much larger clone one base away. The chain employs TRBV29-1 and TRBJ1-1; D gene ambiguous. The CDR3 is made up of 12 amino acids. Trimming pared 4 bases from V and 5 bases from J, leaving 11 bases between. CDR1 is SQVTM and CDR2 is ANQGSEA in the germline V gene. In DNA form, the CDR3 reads TGCAGCGTTGGGGAGCGCTGGACTGAAGCTTTCTTT. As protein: CSVGERWTEAFF.

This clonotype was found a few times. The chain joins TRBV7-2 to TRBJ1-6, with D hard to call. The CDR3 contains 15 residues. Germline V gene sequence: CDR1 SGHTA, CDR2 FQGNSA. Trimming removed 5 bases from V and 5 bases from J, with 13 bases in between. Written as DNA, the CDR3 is TGTGCCAGCAGCACACACCGGAATAATAATTCACCCCTCCACTTT. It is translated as CASSTHRNNNSPLHF. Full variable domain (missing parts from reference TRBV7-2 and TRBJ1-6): GAGVSQSPSNKVTEKGKDVELRCDPISGHTALYWYRQSLGQGLEFLIYFQGNSAPDKSGLPSDRFSAERTGGSVSTLTIQRTQQEDSAVYLCASSTHRNNNSPLHFGNGTRLTVT.

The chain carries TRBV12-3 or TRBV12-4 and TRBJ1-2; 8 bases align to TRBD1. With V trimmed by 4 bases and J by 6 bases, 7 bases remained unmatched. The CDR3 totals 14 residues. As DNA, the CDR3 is TGTGCCAGCAGTTCAGGACAGGGTCAAGATGGCTACACCTTC. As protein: CASSSGQGQDGYTF.

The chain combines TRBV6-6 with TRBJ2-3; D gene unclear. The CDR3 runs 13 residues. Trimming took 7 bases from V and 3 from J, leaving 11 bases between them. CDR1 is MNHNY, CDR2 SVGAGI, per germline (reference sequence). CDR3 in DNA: TGTGCCAGCACAGTCGCAGGAACAGATACGCAGTATTTT. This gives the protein CASTVAGTDTQYF.

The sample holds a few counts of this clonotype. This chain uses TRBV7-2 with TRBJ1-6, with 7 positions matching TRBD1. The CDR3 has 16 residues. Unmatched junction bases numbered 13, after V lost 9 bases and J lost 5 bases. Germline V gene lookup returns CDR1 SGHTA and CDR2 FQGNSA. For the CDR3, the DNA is TGTGCCAGTAGTCCCACCGGGACAGCTAATAATTCACCCCTCCACTTT. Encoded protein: CASSPTGTANNSPLHF.

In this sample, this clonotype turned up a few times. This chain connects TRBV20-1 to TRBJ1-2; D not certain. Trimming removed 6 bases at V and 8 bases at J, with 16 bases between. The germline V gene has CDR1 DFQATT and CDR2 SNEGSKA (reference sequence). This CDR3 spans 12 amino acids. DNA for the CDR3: TGCAGTGCCCCGACTGCCCCACGGGGCTACACCTTC. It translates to CSAPTAPRGYTF.

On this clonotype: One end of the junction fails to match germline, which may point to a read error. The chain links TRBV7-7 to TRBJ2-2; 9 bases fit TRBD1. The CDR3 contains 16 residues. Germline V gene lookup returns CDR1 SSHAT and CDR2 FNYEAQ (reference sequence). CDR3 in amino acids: CASSRKDRGITGELFF. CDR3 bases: TGTGCTAGCAGCCGAAAGGACAGGGGTATAACCGGGGAGCTGTTTTTT.